The following is a TCR beta chain sequence with its context. The source of the sample is a study of blood T cell repertoires in COVID-19. Sequencing was performed with immunoSEQ multiplex PCR; in TCRdb, only in-frame clones are kept and a portion is missing. The sample consists of about 260,000 clones, about 90% of them appearing once. The CDR3 length is 12 residues. The germline CDR1 and CDR2 sequences are PRHDT and FYEKMQ (reference sequence). Trimming removed 4 bases from V and 6 bases from J, with 7 bases in between. The specimen was PBMCs or T cells enriched from blood (not recorded which). The TCR was taken from a woman aged 40-49 years who had been exposed to COVID-19. This rearrangement joins TRBV13 to TRBJ2-1; tentatively, D is TRBD2 (5 bases). In nucleotides, the CDR3 is TGTGCCAGCAGCTCCGGACTCAATGAGCAGTTCTTC. Protein: CASSSGLNEQFF.